This T cell receptor beta chain was captured by sequencing in a study of T-cell memory formation after mild COVID-19 listed by TCRdb under 2021. Regarding the research as a whole: Most TCR sequence clusters were specific to one of the two donors. The cohort was made up of two young adult volunteers, one female and one male, who were previously healthy. T-cell clones expanding and contracting after mild COVID-19 in two donors were tracked by longitudinal TCRalpha and TCRbeta repertoire sequencing. What the authors observed across the whole study: Whether the second-wave clones peaking on day 37 were SARS-CoV-2 specific was not confirmed. The detection of some responding clones in pre-infection memory suggests that pre-existing cross-reactive memory T cells joined the SARS-CoV-2 response. Contracting CD4+ clones were located mainly in the CM and EM memory subsets, whereas CD8+ clones were found to be enriched in EMRA. Clones contracting from day 15 to 85 had balanced CD4/CD8 phenotypes, while a second wave expanding from day 15 to 37 was biased towards CD4+. Only a couple of mild cases were covered in the study, and larger cohorts including severe cases with pre-infection samples were considered necessary.

TCRdb shows the sequencer as Illumina NovaSeq 6000. Using 5'RACE with constant-segment primers, TCRalpha and TCRbeta cDNA libraries were constructed, with sample barcodes and unique molecular identifiers added in the process. Trizol reagent was used to extract RNA from every sample. Library amplification was performed in two PCR steps, and a second sample barcode and Illumina TruSeq adapters were introduced in the second step. The libraries were sequenced on an Illumina NovaSeq using 2 x 150 bp paired-end reads. The authors processed their data as follows. With migec v1.2.7, reads were demultiplexed and then collapsed into UMI-guided consensus sequences. Using mixcr v2.1.11, UMI consensuses were aligned to TRA and TRB V and J templates and then assembled into clonotypes. Clonotypes were classified as expanded or contracted when called significant by both edgeR and NoisET, with noise models trained on biological replicates. For edgeR calls, the cutoffs were a false discovery rate-adjusted p below 0.01 and a log2 fold-change threshold of 1. As an exploratory analysis of dynamics, max-normalized trajectories of the 1000 most abundant clonotypes were examined by PCA with hierarchical clustering. Separately sequenced CD4+ and CD8+ repertoires were used to assign a CD4 or CD8 phenotype to each responding clone. The raw public data were reprocessed by TCRdb itself: fastp quality trimming at Q25, MiXCR clonotype calling, in-frame beta chains only. Rows are unified per CDR3 protein, each entry keeping the most common DNA and genes. TCRdb's processing, not the authors', yielded these V and J calls. The table for this sample lists some 440,000 distinct CDR3 sequences; more than 20% of them were counted only once. The ten largest clones capture approximately 12% of the sample.

The germline V gene (reference sequence) yields MNHEY for CDR1 and SMNVEV for CDR2. From the cysteine through the phenylalanine, the CDR3 covers 15 amino acids. Just CDR3 DNA is preserved here, 45 bases in frame from base 1. At the junction V is shortened by 7 bases and J by 4 bases; bases outside the gene matches: 4. Ficoll-Paque density gradient centrifugation was used to isolate PBMCs. This clonotype was seen a handful of times. The clone's antigen remains unknown. No base quality values were provided; no much bigger clone lies one nucleotide off. The clonotype originates from an adult woman who had mild COVID-19 (a few samples of this study predate the infection). The sample titles of this study are shuffled in the database, so cell type and time point are left out; the donor was told from shared clones. The sequenced sample consisted of PBMCs or a T cell subset sorted from them (not recorded which). The receptor chain draws on TRBV27 and TRBJ2-5, with 15 bases matching TRBD2. The CDR3 region reads CASTSGLAGGETQYF. The base sequence is TGTGCCAGCACCTCGGGACTAGCGGGAGGAGAGACCCAGTACTTC.